The clone carrying this T cell receptor beta chain showed up just a few times. Its antigen is still unknown. Together with a sample-barcoded 5' primer, a J-beta primer mix was included in a second PCR lasting about 6 to 12 cycles. Carrying 12 random nucleotides, a template-switch adaptor labeled each individual cDNA molecule. TCRdb redid the calling of the 5' RACE reads with MiXCR, one entry per CDR3 protein. Here the sample spans approximately 290,000 distinct CDR3 sequences, 27% being singletons. This sample is drawn from a study of blood T cells in healthy people across ages. Per germline, CDR1 MNHNS and CDR2 SASEGT. V was pared by 6 bases and J by 6 bases, with 7 bases of the junction left unmatched. The CDR3 extends over 14 amino acids. Study results and limitations: With unsorted PBMCs, a conclusive comparison of naive versus antigen-experienced cells was not possible.

V usage is TRBV6-1 and J usage is TRBJ1-1, with TRBD1 matching 10 bases. Sequencing was done on a sample of blood. The receptor was isolated from a woman aged 65 to 85 in good health. CDR3 nucleotide sequence: TGTGCCAGCAGGATGGGACAGGGGAGCGCTGAAGCTTTCTTT. As protein: CASRMGQGSAEAFF.